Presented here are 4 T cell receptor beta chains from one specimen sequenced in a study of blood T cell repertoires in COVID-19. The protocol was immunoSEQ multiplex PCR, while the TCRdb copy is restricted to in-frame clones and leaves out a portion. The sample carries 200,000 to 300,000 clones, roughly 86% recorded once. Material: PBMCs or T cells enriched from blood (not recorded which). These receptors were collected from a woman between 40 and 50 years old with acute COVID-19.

For the CDR3, the DNA is TGCGCCAGCAGCCAATTAGCGGGAGCAGGCTACGAGCAGTACTTC. This gives the protein CASSQLAGAGYEQYF. The chain recombines TRBV4-1 with TRBJ2-7; the match to TRBD2 covers 9 bases. V trimming: 2 bases; J trimming: 3 bases; junction bases outside the gene matches: 5. Germline-derived CDR1 and CDR2 are MGHRA and YSYEKL. This CDR3 comprises 15 residues.

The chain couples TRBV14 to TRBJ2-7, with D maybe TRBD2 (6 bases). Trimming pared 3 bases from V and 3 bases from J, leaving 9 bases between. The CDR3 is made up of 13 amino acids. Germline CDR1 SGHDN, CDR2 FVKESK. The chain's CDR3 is CASSQGLGYEQYF. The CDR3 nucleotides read TGTGCCAGCAGCCAGGGACTGGGCTACGAGCAGTACTTC.

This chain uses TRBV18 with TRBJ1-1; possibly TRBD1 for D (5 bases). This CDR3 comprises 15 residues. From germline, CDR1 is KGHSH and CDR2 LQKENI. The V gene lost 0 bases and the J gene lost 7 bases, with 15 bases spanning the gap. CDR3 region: CASSPPSGFVREAFF. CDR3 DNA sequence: TGTGCCAGCTCACCACCGTCAGGGTTTGTCCGTGAAGCTTTCTTT.

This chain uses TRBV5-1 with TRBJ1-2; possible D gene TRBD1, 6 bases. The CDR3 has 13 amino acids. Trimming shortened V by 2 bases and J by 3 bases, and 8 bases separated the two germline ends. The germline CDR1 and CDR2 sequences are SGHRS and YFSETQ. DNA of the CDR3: TGCGCCAGCAGCTTATCAGGGGACTATGGCTACACCTTC. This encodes CASSLSGDYGYTF.